This is a list of T cell receptor beta chains from one sample in a study of PD-1 blockade in classical Hodgkin lymphoma. The method was immunoSEQ multiplex PCR; TCRdb's version includes in-frame clones alone and lacks a portion of them. The sample consists of about 45,000 clones, approximately 79% of them appearing once. The source material was peripheral blood mononuclear cells (PBMCs), sampled before the second cycle of nivolumab. These receptors were obtained from a human donor with classical Hodgkin lymphoma. Both conserved end residues are part of each CDR3. The D gene is left open where the match is weak. The size of a clone is reported for some rows only, either as once, few or many, or as a class for expanded clones.

v_gene: TRBV18
j_gene: TRBJ2-7
len: 15
d_gene: TRBD1
abundance: few
CDR3nt: TGTGCCAGCTCATCCACAGGGGGCAGAAACTACGAGCAGTACTTC
CDR3aa: CASSSTGGRNYEQYF

v_gene: TRBV5-4
j_gene: TRBJ2-1
len: 16
d_gene: TRBD2
abundance: NA
CDR3nt: TGTGCCAGCAGCTTGTTATCTAGCGGGAGGGGGAATGAGCAGTTCTTC
CDR3aa: CASSLLSSGRGNEQFF

v_gene: TRBV5-5
j_gene: TRBJ1-2
len: 15
d_gene: NA
abundance: NA
CDR3nt: TGTGCCAGCAGCTTGGGGGGATATGAGGGATCGGGCTACACCTTC
CDR3aa: CASSLGGYEGSGYTF

v_gene: TRBV9
j_gene: TRBJ2-1
len: 15
d_gene: NA
abundance: NA
CDR3nt: TGTGCCAGCAGCGTAGTCGGGGGCGGTGTGAATGAGCAGTTCTTC
CDR3aa: CASSVVGGGVNEQFF

v_gene: TRBV4-1
j_gene: TRBJ2-7
len: 16
d_gene: NA
abundance: NA
CDR3nt: TGCGCCAGCAGCCAAGGATTTCGCGGGGTCCTGGGGGAGCAGTACTTC
CDR3aa: CASSQGFRGVLGEQYF

v_gene: TRBV7-9
j_gene: TRBJ2-1
len: 16
d_gene: TRBD1
abundance: NA
CDR3nt: TGTGCCAGCAGAAATACCGGGACAGGGGGTTCCAATGAGCAGTTCTTC
CDR3aa: CASRNTGTGGSNEQFF

v_gene: TRBV9
j_gene: TRBJ2-7
len: 15
d_gene: TRBD1
abundance: NA
CDR3nt: TGTGCCAGCAGCCCCAACTCGGGACAGGTCTACGAGCAGTACTTC
CDR3aa: CASSPNSGQVYEQYF

v_gene: TRBV6-5
j_gene: TRBJ2-2
len: 14
d_gene: NA
abundance: few
CDR3nt: TGTGCCAGCAGCCCCGACATATACACCGGGGAGCTGTTTTTT
CDR3aa: CASSPDIYTGELFF

v_gene: TRBV9
j_gene: TRBJ1-4
len: 14
d_gene: NA
abundance: few
CDR3nt: TGTGCCAGCAGCGTAGAACAGGCTAATGAAAAACTGTTTTTT
CDR3aa: CASSVEQANEKLFF

v_gene: TRBV29-1
j_gene: TRBJ2-1
len: 14
d_gene: TRBD2
abundance: NA
CDR3nt: TGCAGCGTTCCAGCGGGAGTCTCCTACAATGAGCAGTTCTTC
CDR3aa: CSVPAGVSYNEQFF

v_gene: TRBV5-6
j_gene: TRBJ2-7
len: 11
d_gene: TRBD1
abundance: NA
CDR3nt: TGTGCCAGCAGCTACGACAGGGGACAGTACTTC
CDR3aa: CASSYDRGQYF

v_gene: TRBV19
j_gene: TRBJ2-7
len: 15
d_gene: TRBD1
abundance: NA
CDR3nt: TGTGCCAGTAGTAATACAGGGGTGGCCTCCTACGAGCAGTACTTC
CDR3aa: CASSNTGVASYEQYF

v_gene: TRBV7-9
j_gene: TRBJ2-6
len: 15
d_gene: NA
abundance: NA
CDR3nt: TGTGCCAGCAGCCCTGGATCCTGGGGGGCCAACGTCCTGACTTTC
CDR3aa: CASSPGSWGANVLTF

v_gene: TRBV19
j_gene: TRBJ1-3
len: 18
d_gene: NA
abundance: NA
CDR3nt: TGTGCCAGTAGTATAGATGGAGGTCTCGGGGGCTCTGGAAACACCATATATTTT
CDR3aa: CASSIDGGLGGSGNTIYF

v_gene: TRBV5-6
j_gene: TRBJ2-7
len: 14
d_gene: TRBD1
abundance: NA
CDR3nt: TGTGCCAGCAGCTTAGGGACAGGGGGCTGGGAGCAGTACTTC
CDR3aa: CASSLGTGGWEQYF

v_gene: TRBV6-5
j_gene: TRBJ2-7
len: 12
d_gene: NA
abundance: NA
CDR3nt: TGTGCCAGCAGTTACAACTTAGAGGAGCAGTACTTC
CDR3aa: CASSYNLEEQYF

v_gene: TRBV10-3
j_gene: TRBJ2-2
len: 12
d_gene: NA
abundance: NA
CDR3nt: TGTGCCATCAGTGAGGACAGCGGGGAGCTGTTTTTT
CDR3aa: CAISEDSGELFF

v_gene: TRBV19
j_gene: TRBJ1-3
len: 15
d_gene: NA
abundance: NA
CDR3nt: TGTGCCAGTAGTATAGGGGGGGCCTCTGGAAACACCATATATTTT
CDR3aa: CASSIGGASGNTIYF

v_gene: TRBV9
j_gene: TRBJ2-3
len: 16
d_gene: NA
abundance: NA
CDR3nt: TGTGCCAGCAGCGTAGGGCTGATCTCTAGCACAGATACGCAGTATTTT
CDR3aa: CASSVGLISSTDTQYF

v_gene: TRBV6-5
j_gene: TRBJ2-5
len: 14
d_gene: NA
abundance: once
CDR3nt: TGTGCCAGCATGTTCCGCCGGAGCCAAGAGACCCAGTACTTC
CDR3aa: CASMFRRSQETQYF

v_gene: TRBV6-6
j_gene: TRBJ1-1
len: 11
d_gene: NA
abundance: NA
CDR3nt: TGTGCCAGCAGTTATCCCAGAGAAGCTTTCTTT
CDR3aa: CASSYPREAFF

v_gene: TRBV29-1
j_gene: TRBJ2-7
len: 15
d_gene: NA
abundance: NA
CDR3nt: TGCAGCGTCGCCGGGACCCAAGAAAGCTCCTACGAGCAGTACTTC
CDR3aa: CSVAGTQESSYEQYF